This TCR beta chain was observed in a study of CD8 T cells in Susac syndrome. Study-wide findings and caveats: The study conceded that its TCR sequencing and HLA analysis involved relatively few individuals.

The ends were cut back, 2 bases at V and 2 bases at J, with 13 bases in the middle. Germline V gene lookup returns CDR1 MGHRA and CDR2 YSYEKL. This CDR3 comprises 15 residues. RNA in amounts of roughly 0.45 to 1 ug was reverse transcribed with random hexamers. The method of amplification for TCR beta CDR3 was immunoSEQ multiplex PCR, covering 54 Vbeta and 13 Jbeta. TCRdb reprocessed the immunoSEQ multiplex PCR reads with MiXCR, giving one entry per CDR3 protein. The table lists roughly 190,000 distinct CDR3 sequences, 85% to 95% of them singletons. Remarks on this clonotype: What it binds is unknown.

This TCR was sampled from a human donor in good health. The genes are TRBV4-1 and TRBJ2-7; D could derive from TRBD1 or TRBD2 (6 bases each). Sequenced material: CD4+ T cells from PBMCs. The CDR3 coding sequence is TGCGCCAGCAGCCAAATGTTACGGGGGCCCTACGAGCAGTACTTC. Its protein is CASSQMLRGPYEQYF.